The present entry profiles one T cell receptor beta chain with its context. The sample originates from a study of OX40 agonist ivuxolimab in advanced cancers. At the level of the study: Two patients with cutaneous melanoma and one with hepatocellular carcinoma, three in total, showed partial responses.

Some clones are missing from TCRdb's copy, which holds only in-frame ones; the method was immunoSEQ multiplex PCR. The data show about 58,000 clones, around 90% seen once. Patients were ineligible given autoimmune disease history or systemic immunosuppression. Trimming cost V 2 bases and J 11 bases, with 12 bases left between them. CDR3 length: 12 amino acids. In germline, CDR1 is MGHRA, CDR2 YSYEKL. The chain couples TRBV4-1 to TRBJ1-1; D is perhaps TRBD1 (5 bases). The TCR originated in an adult with an advanced solid tumor such as melanoma, head and neck, liver or kidney cancer. This sample comprised CD4+ or CD8+ T cells sorted from blood, obtained in a trial of the OX40 agonist ivuxolimab. The CDR3 sequence is CASSQYQGGAFF. The DNA of the CDR3 is TGCGCCAGCAGCCAATATCAGGGAGGGGCTTTCTTT.